This is a list of T cell receptor beta chains from one sample in a study of early T cells in non-severe SARS-CoV-2 infection. TCRdb re-called the 5' RACE reads with MiXCR, one entry per CDR3 protein. Here the sample spans approximately 42,000 distinct CDR3 sequences, roughly 7.1% being singletons. Sample: whole blood. The receptors here all came from an adult who was a healthcare worker with PCR-confirmed SARS-CoV-2 infection or an uninfected control (not recorded which). Each CDR3 is given with its conserved first and last residue. Clone size appears in some rows only: once, few, many, or a class for an expanded clone.

J | V | size | CDR3
TRBJ1-1 | TRBV2 | many | CASRAGTGSMNTEAFF
TRBJ2-7 | TRBV2 | few | CASSELAGGYEQYF
TRBJ2-7 | TRBV11-2 | many | CASRSMFEQYF
TRBJ1-3 | TRBV2 | few | CASSEEMDSGNTIYF
TRBJ1-6 | TRBV6-2/TRBV6-3 | many | CASSLGQDNSPLHF
TRBJ2-5 | TRBV5-1 | many | CASSLEGRETQYF
TRBJ2-5 | TRBV29-1 | - | CSIEDPWGQGSMVETQYF
TRBJ2-1 | TRBV10-3 | many | CASRLAGANEQFF
TRBJ2-3 | TRBV5-4 | few | CASSPLAGGLPDTQYF
TRBJ1-1 | TRBV14 | few | CASSRDRVDEAFF
TRBJ2-7 | TRBV7-9 | - | CASSLVTGSEQYF
TRBJ2-4 | TRBV6-5 | many | CASRTGRNIQYF
TRBJ2-1 | TRBV7-6 | - | CASSSGTDYNEQFF
TRBJ2-2 | TRBV3-1 | many | CASRGRAGELFF
TRBJ2-3 | TRBV20-1 | many | CSAIESHWGDTQYF
TRBJ2-5 | TRBV27 | - | CAIGRETQYF
TRBJ2-2 | TRBV11-2 | - | CASSAGTPNTGELFF
TRBJ2-2 | TRBV6-6 | many | CASSSRGGKHTGELFF
TRBJ2-1 | TRBV7-3 | many | CASSLSSYNEQFF
TRBJ2-1 | TRBV6-5 | - | CASSYSAAGAGSEQFF
TRBJ2-3 | TRBV6-2/TRBV6-3 | - | CASSRSVEGRDTQYF
TRBJ1-3 | TRBV12-3/TRBV12-4 | medium-sized | CASSLDYSGNTIYF
TRBJ2-1 | TRBV24-1 | - | CATMEPHKGSDRNEQFF
TRBJ2-1 | TRBV5-1 | - | CASSLASAVSYNEQFF
TRBJ1-5 | TRBV3-1 | many | CASSQYENQPQHF
TRBJ2-7 | TRBV20-1 | many | CSAASRTNYEQYF
TRBJ1-4 | TRBV27 | medium-sized | CASSSRDGNEKLFF
TRBJ2-7 | TRBV18 | - | CASSPARADYEQYF
TRBJ2-5 | TRBV11-2 | few | CASSLDRVPKTQYF
TRBJ1-2 | TRBV19 | few | CASTDRNYGYTF
TRBJ2-1 | TRBV20-1 | - | CSARGVSQTHYNEQFF
TRBJ2-7 | TRBV29-1 | few | CSVEMSTGSYEQYF
TRBJ2-3 | TRBV10-3 | many | CATGLAGVSDTQYF
TRBJ2-3 | TRBV7-7 | few | CASSLLAGSPDTQYF
TRBJ2-7 | TRBV7-6 | many | CASSLEKGVYEQYF
TRBJ2-3 | TRBV2 | few | CASSELAGSTDTQYF
TRBJ2-7 | TRBV7-9 | - | CASSPRLSGTDEQYF
TRBJ1-1 | TRBV19 | few | CASIQRDRIRTEAFF
TRBJ2-5 | TRBV27 | - | CASSLNREETQYF
TRBJ2-5 | TRBV2 | - | CASSEMWARETQYF
TRBJ2-1 | TRBV7-3 | few | CASSLTLEAGEQFF
TRBJ1-5 | TRBV2 | - | CASSEGQQPQHF
TRBJ2-7 | TRBV5-8 | many | CASNTLSGNEQYF
TRBJ2-7 | TRBV18 | few | CASSPLVLAGGYEQYF
TRBJ1-6 | TRBV7-9 | medium-sized | CASSKRQGGYNSPLHF
TRBJ1-6 | TRBV2 | few | CASTPPGNSPLHF
TRBJ2-5 | TRBV6-6 | few | CASSYGSETQYF
TRBJ2-3 | TRBV6-5 | few | CASSRGGAAGGTDTQYF
TRBJ1-4 | TRBV29-1 | few | CSVVANEKLFF
TRBJ2-3 | TRBV11-3 | - | CASSLVTGDTQYF
TRBJ1-1 | TRBV5-5 | few | CASSWRGSVTEAFF
TRBJ2-7 | TRBV12-3/TRBV12-4 | many | CASRPPGGQSYEQYF
TRBJ2-3 | TRBV19 | - | CASWDRGRTDTQYF
TRBJ2-7 | TRBV7-8 | few | CASSLDASGGYEQYF
TRBJ1-5 | TRBV6-6 | many | CASSYLGGNQPQHF
TRBJ1-1 | TRBV7-2 | few | CASSPGQMNTEAFF
TRBJ2-7 | TRBV11-2 | many | CASSPVGRTAVRPYEQYF